Below, 10 T cell receptor beta chains from the same sample are listed, as sequenced in a study of T cell clones after liver transplantation. Sequencing was performed with immunoSEQ multiplex PCR; in TCRdb, only in-frame clones are kept and a portion is missing. Seen here are about 99,000 clones, about 88% observed once, and the top ten hold less than 3%. Sequences were derived from CD4+ T cells from blood, sampled roughly 50 months after liver transplant. Receptor source: a human patient who received a liver transplant. Certain T cells may be donor cells from the graft.

This sequence joins TRBV4-1 and TRBJ2-3; D ambiguous. In germline, CDR1 is MGHRA, CDR2 YSYEKL. Trimming stripped 0 bases from V and 2 bases from J, with 12 bases between. The CDR3 totals 16 residues. As DNA, the CDR3 is TGCGCCAGCAGCCAAGATTGGCTAGGGAACACAGATACGCAGTATTTT. Encoded protein: CASSQDWLGNTDTQYF.

The V and J genes are TRBV7-2 and TRBJ2-1; 9 nucleotides align to TRBD2. Looked up from germline, CDR1 is SGHTA and CDR2 is FQGNSA. J gave up 4 bases and V 2 bases, and 3 bases lay outside the gene matches. The CDR3 sequence is 15 residues long. CDR3 coding DNA: TGTGCCAGCAGCTTAATTAGCGGGGGATACAATGAGCAGTTCTTC. Its translation is CASSLISGGYNEQFF.

In its sample, this clone ranks as large. V and J are TRBV10-3 and TRBJ1-5; perhaps TRBD1 as D (5 bases). CDR3 length: 15 amino acids. The ends were cut back, 8 bases at V and 2 bases at J, with 16 bases in the middle. Germline V CDR1 and CDR2: ENHRY, SYGVKD. In DNA form, the CDR3 reads TGTGCCATCTCCGGGGGGGACCTTGGCAATCAGCCCCAGCATTTT. It codes for CAISGGDLGNQPQHF.

The rearrangement joins TRBV2 to TRBJ1-2; D possibly corresponds to TRBD1 (6 bases). The germline V and J ends were trimmed by 6 bases and 4 bases, with 15 bases remaining between them. The CDR3 sequence is 14 residues long. Germline CDR1 is SNHLY and CDR2 is FYNNEI. The CDR3 DNA follows: TGTGCCAGCAGAGCAACAGGGTTTGGCTATGGCTACACCTTC. It specifies CASRATGFGYGYTF.

On this clone itself: Other DNA variants within this sample encode the same CDR3. This rearrangement joins TRBV7-2 to TRBJ2-5; either TRBD1 or TRBD2 may supply D (5 bases each). V lost 0 bases, J lost 3 bases, and 8 bases lay in between. The CDR3 loop spans 14 amino acids. Germline V CDR1 and CDR2: SGHTA, FQGNSA. The CDR3 DNA reads TGTGCCAGCAGCTTAGCGCTGGGGGAAGAGACCCAGTACTTC. As protein: CASSLALGEETQYF.

This clone was observed once. V is TRBV7-2 and J is TRBJ1-5; no clear D. Germline V lookup: CDR1 SGHTA, CDR2 FQGNSA. V lost 1 base to trimming and J lost 0 bases, with 10 bases between them. There are 16 residues in the CDR3. The CDR3 reads CASSLVAERSNQPQHF. In DNA form, the CDR3 reads TGTGCCAGCAGCTTAGTTGCAGAGCGTAGCAATCAGCCCCAGCATTTT.

The chain uses TRBV7-9 and TRBJ2-3; D is perhaps TRBD2 (6 bases). CDR3 length: 14 amino acids. CDR1 and CDR2 from the germline V gene are SEHNR and FQNEAQ (reference sequence). Trimming pared 3 bases from V and 4 bases from J, leaving 11 bases between. CDR3 in amino acids: CASSLEGLADTQYF. For the CDR3, the DNA is TGTGCCAGCAGCTTGGAGGGCCTAGCAGATACGCAGTATTTT.

This clone was counted a single time. V is TRBV30 and J is TRBJ2-5; unclear D gene. Germline-derived CDR1 and CDR2 are GTSNPN and SVGIG (reference sequence). The CDR3 length is 12 residues. The V gene lost 1 base and the J gene lost 5 bases, with 8 bases spanning the gap. Here the CDR3 DNA reads TGTGCCTGGAGTGCCTTGGGGGAGACCCAGTACTTC. Amino acid sequence: CAWSALGETQYF.

The chain carries TRBV30 and TRBJ1-1, with D possibly matching TRBD1 (5 bases). There are 13 residues in the CDR3. Germline CDR1 reads GTSNPN; CDR2 reads SVGIG (reference sequence). The V gene lost 0 bases and the J gene lost 2 bases, with 7 bases spanning the gap. The DNA of the CDR3 is TGTGCCTGGAGTGTTAGGGGAAACACTGAAGCTTTCTTT. Protein sequence: CAWSVRGNTEAFF.

In DNA, the CDR3 is TGTGCCAGCAGGACTAGCGGGAGGGGGATTGAGCAGTTCTTC. Translated, it gives CASRTSGRGIEQFF. The chain recombines TRBV28 with TRBJ2-1; 14 bases are a match to TRBD2. The V gene end was trimmed by 6 bases and the J gene end by 9 bases; junction bases not matched to a gene: 4. There are 14 residues in the CDR3. CDR1 and CDR2 from the germline V gene are MDHEN and SYDVKM.